These 23 T cell receptor beta chains share one sample of origin, sequenced in a study of blood T cell repertoires in COVID-19. Profiled with immunoSEQ multiplex PCR; TCRdb holds only in-frame clones, not every one. The sample has around 120,000 clones, 70% to 80% seen once. Sequencing input: peripheral blood. The receptors were sampled from a man between 70 and 80 years old with acute or convalescent COVID-19.

The rearrangement links TRBV2 to TRBJ2-7; the match to TRBD2 covers 8 bases. This CDR3 has 13 amino acids. The J segment lost 6 bases and the V segment lost 4 bases, leaving 5 bases of the junction unmatched. CDR1 is SNHLY, CDR2 FYNNEI, per germline. Here the CDR3 reads CASSVNTSGEQYF. The CDR3, as DNA: TGTGCCAGCAGTGTAAACACTAGCGGCGAGCAGTACTTC.

This clone was recorded only once. The chain uses TRBV7-7 and TRBJ2-5; TRBD2 matches 8 bases. Germline V gene sequence: CDR1 SSHAT, CDR2 FNYEAQ (reference sequence). This CDR3 is built from 15 residues. After removal of 0 bases from V and 4 bases from J, the junction contained 4 bases not matched to a gene. The CDR3 DNA follows: TGTGCCAGCAGCTTAGCAGCGGGGGCTGCAGAGACCCAGTACTTC. It yields the protein CASSLAAGAAETQYF.

V gene TRBV25-1 combines with J gene TRBJ1-2; tentatively, D is TRBD1 (6 bases). The CDR3 extends over 14 amino acids. Germline V CDR1 and CDR2: MGHDK, SYGVNS. The ends were cut back, 3 bases at V and 4 bases at J, with 12 bases in the middle. CDR3 protein: CASSDPGASYGYTF. DNA for the CDR3: TGTGCCAGCAGTGATCCAGGGGCTAGCTATGGCTACACCTTC.

J is TRBJ1-1 and V is TRBV5-4; D may be TRBD1 (6 bases). Looked up from germline, CDR1 is SGHNT and CDR2 is YYREEE (reference sequence). V lost 0 bases to trimming and J lost 5 bases, with 14 bases between them. There are 15 residues in the CDR3. CDR3 region: CASSLGRGAATEAFF. In nucleotides, the CDR3 is TGTGCCAGCAGCTTGGGGCGGGGGGCGGCAACTGAAGCTTTCTTT.

The rearrangement joins TRBV29-1 to TRBJ1-2; 9 bases are shared with TRBD1. The CDR3 runs 13 residues. Germline V lookup: CDR1 SQVTM, CDR2 ANQGSEA. The V gene end was trimmed by 4 bases and the J gene end by 4 bases; junction bases not matched to a gene: 4. CDR3 in DNA: TGCAGCGTTGGGGACAGGGATTCCTATGGCTACACCTTC. Its protein is CSVGDRDSYGYTF. The full variable domain, completed using reference TRBV29-1 and TRBJ1-2, is SAVISQKPSRDICQRGTSLTIQCQVDSQVTMMFWYRQQPGQSLTLIATANQGSEATYESGFVIDKFPISRPNLTFSTLTVSNMSPEDSSIYLCSVGDRDSYGYTFGSGTRLTVV.

A note on this clone: Compared with germline, one end of the junction differs, possibly owing to a read error. The rearrangement uses TRBV2 and TRBJ2-3; 9 positions match TRBD2. Germline lookup yields CDR1 SNHLY and CDR2 FYNNEI. The CDR3 has 17 residues. CDR3 amino acids: CASSESASGALTGTQYF. The CDR3 nucleotides are TGTGCCAGCAGTGAGTCGGCTAGCGGGGCCCTCACAGGTACGCAGTATTTT.

The chain has TRBV15 and TRBJ1-1; TRBD1 might be the D (6 bases). Trimming removed 4 bases from V and 3 bases from J, with 12 bases in between. Germline V lookup: CDR1 LNHNV, CDR2 YYDKDF (reference sequence). The CDR3 sequence is 14 residues long. As DNA, the CDR3 is TGTGCCACCAGCAATAAGGGGGGGGACACTGAAGCTTTCTTT. Translation gives CATSNKGGDTEAFF.

The rearrangement links TRBV5-8 to TRBJ2-7; D is perhaps TRBD1 (6 bases). V dropped 0 bases and J dropped 0 bases, with 13 bases sitting between them. The CDR3 runs 16 residues. The germline V gene encodes CDR1 SGHTS and CDR2 YDEGEE. The CDR3: CASSLGTASSSYEQYF. The CDR3 nucleotides are TGTGCCAGCAGCTTGGGGACAGCCTCGAGCTCCTACGAGCAGTACTTC.

This chain links TRBV6-6 with TRBJ2-5; 13 nucleotides match TRBD2. This CDR3 comprises 15 residues. Germline V lookup: CDR1 MNHNY, CDR2 SVGAGI (reference sequence). Trimming at V came to 6 bases and at J to 3 bases, leaving 4 bases not matched to a gene. CDR3 amino acids: CASSRLAGGKETQYF. CDR3 nucleotides: TGTGCCAGCAGCCGACTAGCGGGGGGAAAAGAGACCCAGTACTTC.

The chain combines TRBV7-2 with TRBJ2-1; 11 nucleotides align to TRBD2. Germline assignment: CDR1 SGHTA and CDR2 FQGNSA. J was trimmed by 6 bases and V by 6 bases; bases with no gene match: 10. The CDR3 length is 16 residues. This CDR3 reads CASSTSGTSGINEQFF. Written as DNA, the CDR3 is TGTGCCAGCAGTACGTCCGGGACTAGCGGTATCAATGAGCAGTTCTTC.

CDR3 DNA: TGTGCCAGCAGTCCAACAGGGGACACTGAAGCTTTCTTT. Translation: CASSPTGDTEAFF. V is TRBV2 and J is TRBJ1-1; 7 nucleotides line up with TRBD1. The ends lost 5 bases at V and 3 bases at J; junction bases unmatched: 3. Germline lookup yields CDR1 SNHLY and CDR2 FYNNEI. The CDR3 is 13 amino acids.

The CDR3 loop is CASSSGGEWDTQYF. DNA of the CDR3: TGTGCCAGCAGCTCGGGGGGTGAATGGGATACGCAGTATTTT. This sequence joins TRBV11-2 and TRBJ2-3, with TRBD2 matching 7 bases. V lost 4 bases, J lost 6 bases, and 7 bases stayed unmatched. The CDR3 has 14 amino acids. Germline-derived CDR1 and CDR2 are SGHAT and FQNNGV.

V gene TRBV6-1 combines with J gene TRBJ1-2; D gene uncertain. V was clipped by 5 bases and J by 0 bases, with 10 bases between them. From germline, CDR1 is MNHNS and CDR2 SASEGT. The CDR3 is 14 residues long. The chain's CDR3 is CASSSDWTNYGYTF. CDR3 nucleotide sequence: TGTGCCAGCAGTTCGGACTGGACTAACTATGGCTACACCTTC.

J is TRBJ1-5 and V is TRBV15, with D possibly matching TRBD1 (6 bases). The CDR3 spans 17 residues. The germline V and J ends were trimmed by 4 bases and 6 bases, with 22 bases remaining between them. The germline V gene has CDR1 LNHNV and CDR2 YYDKDF (reference sequence). As DNA, the CDR3 is TGTGCCACCAGCATACGAGGGGGAGGGAGAATGAGTCAGCCCCAGCATTTT. Its protein product is CATSIRGGGRMSQPQHF.

CDR3: CASSLDPNTEAFF. The CDR3 coding sequence is TGTGCCAGCAGCTTAGACCCAAACACTGAAGCTTTCTTT. The gene calls are TRBV11-2 and TRBJ1-1; D is ambiguous. This CDR3 has 13 residues. The germline gives CDR1 SGHAT, CDR2 FQNNGV. The V end lost 0 bases, the J end lost 2 bases, and 4 bases lay between the germline ends.

V is TRBV7-2 and J is TRBJ2-3, with D possibly being TRBD2 (7 bases). The V gene's germline CDR1 is SGHTA and CDR2 FQGNSA. The CDR3 is 18 residues long. Trimming stripped 3 bases from V and 4 bases from J, with 23 bases between. This CDR3 is CASSLAGFGGRFADTQYF. The CDR3 DNA is TGTGCCAGCAGCTTGGCCGGCTTCGGGGGGCGTTTTGCAGATACGCAGTATTTT.

This clone was seen once. The V and J genes are TRBV6-7 and TRBJ1-4; D is unresolved. TRBV6-7 is treated as an ORF (open reading frame) with a function not yet certain. CDR3 size: 15 residues. V shed 6 bases and J shed 6 bases, with 17 bases lying between them. The CDR3 sequence: CASRKDRDPHEKLFF. CDR3 sequence (DNA): TGTGCCAGCAGAAAAGACCGGGATCCCCATGAAAAACTGTTTTTT.

This clone was observed a few times. The chain recombines TRBV3-1 (or the pseudogene TRBV3-2) with TRBJ1-2, with D uncertain. The CDR3 length is 14 residues. Trimming stripped 0 bases from V and 5 bases from J, with 10 bases between. The germline V gene has CDR1 LGHDT and CDR2 YNNKEL (reference sequence). The chain's CDR3 is CASSQETGLYGYTF. In DNA form, the CDR3 reads TGTGCCAGCAGCCAAGAAACCGGTCTTTATGGCTACACCTTC.

The rearrangement uses TRBV7-8 and TRBJ2-2; the D gene is possibly TRBD2 (5 bases). V dropped 7 bases and J dropped 5 bases, with 17 bases sitting between them. Germline values: CDR1 SGHVS, CDR2 FQNEAQ. The length of the CDR3 is 15 residues. This CDR3 is CASTMSPPGTGELFF. CDR3 sequence (DNA): TGTGCCAGCACCATGAGTCCCCCGGGAACCGGGGAGCTGTTTTTT.

A few counts support this clone. The chain carries TRBV7-3 and TRBJ2-1, with TRBD2 matching 9 bases. The CDR3 contains 14 residues. The V segment lost 5 bases and the J segment 10 bases; nucleotides outside the gene matches: 9. The germline gives CDR1 SGHTA, CDR2 FQGTGA. CDR3 amino acids: CASSPSSGANEQFF. The CDR3 region has the DNA TGTGCCAGCAGCCCCTCTAGCGGGGCAAACGAGCAGTTCTTC.

This rearrangement joins TRBV5-1 to TRBJ2-5; a possible D gene is TRBD1 (6 bases). The V end was cut by 0 bases, the J end by 0 bases, with 9 bases between. This CDR3 spans 15 amino acids. Germline assignment: CDR1 SGHRS and CDR2 YFSETQ. CDR3 nucleotides: TGCGCCAGCAGCTTGGCAGGGGCGGACCAAGAGACCCAGTACTTC. This encodes CASSLAGADQETQYF.

This clone was seen more than once but under ten times. This rearrangement joins TRBV4-2 to TRBJ2-2; 7 bases fit TRBD2. The germline V gene has CDR1 LGHNA and CDR2 YNFKEQ. CDR3 length: 16 amino acids. Trimming cost V 0 bases and J 3 bases; bases outside gene matches: 4. CDR3 residues: CASSQDASGDTGELFF. In DNA, the CDR3 is TGTGCCAGCAGCCAAGACGCTAGCGGAGACACCGGGGAGCTGTTTTTT.

The rearrangement joins TRBV30 to TRBJ1-4; the D gene is possibly TRBD1 (6 bases). The CDR3 extends over 12 amino acids. V was trimmed by 5 bases and J by 4 bases, leaving 8 bases between them. Looked up from germline, CDR1 is GTSNPN and CDR2 is SVGIG (reference sequence). DNA for the CDR3: TGTGCCTGGGACAGGATTAATGAAAAACTGTTTTTT. Encoded protein: CAWDRINEKLFF.